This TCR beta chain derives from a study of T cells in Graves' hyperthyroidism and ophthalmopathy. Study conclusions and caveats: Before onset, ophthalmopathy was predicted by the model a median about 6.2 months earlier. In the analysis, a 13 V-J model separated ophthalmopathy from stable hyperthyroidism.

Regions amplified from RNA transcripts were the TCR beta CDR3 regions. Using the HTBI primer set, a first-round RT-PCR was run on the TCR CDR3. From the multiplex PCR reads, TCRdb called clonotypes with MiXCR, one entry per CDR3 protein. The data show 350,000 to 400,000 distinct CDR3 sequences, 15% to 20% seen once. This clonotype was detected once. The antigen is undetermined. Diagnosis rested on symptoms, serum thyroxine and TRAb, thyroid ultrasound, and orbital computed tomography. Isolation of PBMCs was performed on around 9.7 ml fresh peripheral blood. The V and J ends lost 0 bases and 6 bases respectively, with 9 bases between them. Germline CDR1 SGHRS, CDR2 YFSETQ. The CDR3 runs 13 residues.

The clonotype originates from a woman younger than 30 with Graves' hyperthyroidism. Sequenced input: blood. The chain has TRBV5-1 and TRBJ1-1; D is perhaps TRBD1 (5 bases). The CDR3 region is CASSLVGDAEAFF. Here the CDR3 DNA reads TGCGCCAGCAGCTTGGTAGGGGACGCTGAAGCTTTCTTT. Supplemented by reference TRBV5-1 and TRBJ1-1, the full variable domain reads KAGVTQTPRYLIKTRGQQVTLSCSPISGHRSVSWYQQTPGQGLQFLFEYFSETQRNKGNFPGRFSGRQFSNSRSEMNVSTLELGDSALYLCASSLVGDAEAFFGQGTRLTVV.